The rows below give T cell receptor beta chains drawn from one sample of a study of human T cells and chemical hapten exposure. TCRdb recomputed calls from the RACE reads with MiXCR, one row per CDR3 protein. The data hold approximately 340,000 distinct CDR3 sequences, with 6% to 8.5% observed a single time. Specimen: whole blood, collected in connection with sensitization to the hapten diphenylcyclopropenone (DPC). All receptors derive from a woman aged 18-29 years with alopecia areata. Some clones in this sample may be carry-over from other donors' samples. CDR3s include the opening cysteine and the closing phenylalanine or tryptophan. D genes are given only for firm matches. Some rows have no size entry. The others give once, few or many, or a class for an expanded clone.

J gene,V gene,clone size,D gene,CDR3 DNA,CDR3 protein
TRBJ1-5,TRBV2,NA,TRBD1,TGTGCCAGAAGTCAGGGGACAGCGGATCAGCCCCAGCATTTT,CARSQGTADQPQHF
TRBJ1-1,TRBV12-3/TRBV12-4,few,NA,TGTGCCAGCAGCCCCACACAGGTTCCTGAAGCTTTCTTT,CASSPTQVPEAFF
TRBJ1-1,TRBV29-1,many,NA,TGCAGCGTTGAAGATTGGGGGGCCCAAGGGGAAGCTTTCTTT,CSVEDWGAQGEAFF
TRBJ1-1,TRBV6-1,many,NA,TGTGCCAGTAGAAAGCTCCTAAGCAGGGAGAAGAGGATGAACACTGAAGCTTTCTTT,CASRKLLSREKRMNTEAFF
TRBJ1-2,TRBV7-2,NA,TRBD1,TGTGCCAGCAGCACCTACACCGGGACAGGGGAGAGTAACTATGGCTACACCTTC,CASSTYTGTGESNYGYTF
TRBJ1-1,TRBV18,NA,NA,TGTGCCAGCTCACAAAACCGGGACACCTGGAACACTGAAGCTTTCTTT,CASSQNRDTWNTEAFF
TRBJ2-2,TRBV13,few,NA,TGTGCCAGCAGTACGACAGTGAACACCGGGGAGCTGTTTTTT,CASSTTVNTGELFF
TRBJ1-1,TRBV6-6,NA,NA,TGTGCCAGCAGTTTTCCTCCCGACAGCCCGAGAGCTTTCTTT,CASSFPPDSPRAFF
TRBJ2-1,TRBV5-1,few,NA,TGCGCCAGCAGCTTCCTGGGCGTCTCACCCAATAAGAATAAATACAATGAGCAGTTCTTC,CASSFLGVSPNKNKYNEQFF
TRBJ2-1,TRBV7-2,few,TRBD1,TGTGCCAGCAGCTTTCATTTGACAGGGAGAAATGAGCAGTTCTTC,CASSFHLTGRNEQFF
TRBJ2-2,TRBV7-8,medium-sized,TRBD2,TGTGCCAGCAGCTTCGGACTAGCGGCAAACACCGGGGAGCTGTTTTTT,CASSFGLAANTGELFF
TRBJ2-5,TRBV7-2,few,NA,TGTGCCAGCAGCTCCGGTGTTGGGGCGGGGGCCTACCAAGAGACCCAGTACTTC,CASSSGVGAGAYQETQYF
TRBJ2-3,TRBV6-1,NA,TRBD2,TGTGCCAGCAGCCTCCCAGGCGGGGGGCCGGGAGATACGCAGTATTTT,CASSLPGGGPGDTQYF
TRBJ1-3,TRBV18,NA,TRBD1,TGTGCCAGCTCACCTACCCGGGGACAGGGAGACACCATATATTTT,CASSPTRGQGDTIYF
TRBJ1-3,TRBV6-5,few,TRBD1,TGTGCCAGCAGAGTCAACAGGGGAGGAAACACCATATATTTT,CASRVNRGGNTIYF
TRBJ2-3,TRBV5-1,NA,NA,TGCGCCAGCAGAATCGGACAACCCTCGGATACGCAGTATTTT,CASRIGQPSDTQYF
TRBJ2-6,TRBV6-5,few,NA,TGTGCCAGCAGTTACTCCGGGCACTCTGGGGCCAACGTCCTGACTTTC,CASSYSGHSGANVLTF
TRBJ2-3,TRBV4-2,NA,NA,TGTGCCAGCAGCCGAATCTTAAACCTCCAAAGCACAGATACGCAGTATTTT,CASSRILNLQSTDTQYF
TRBJ2-7,TRBV29-1,NA,NA,TGCAGCGTTAGGGGGACCGGCAACGAGCAGTACTTC,CSVRGTGNEQYF
TRBJ2-1,TRBV3-1,few,TRBD2,TGTGCCAGCAGGCTAAGCGGGGGCGACTACAATGAGCAGTTCTTC,CASRLSGGDYNEQFF
TRBJ2-7,TRBV2,few,NA,TGTGCCAGCAGCCAACAGGGAGTCTACGAGCAGTACTTC,CASSQQGVYEQYF
TRBJ2-5,TRBV4-3,many,TRBD2,TGCGCCAGCAGCCAAGATCTTAGCGGGGGGACGACCCAGTACTTC,CASSQDLSGGTTQYF
TRBJ2-3,TRBV6-1,many,TRBD2,TGTGCCACCGCCAAGCGGGGGGGCACAGATACGCAGTATTTT,CATAKRGGTDTQYF
TRBJ2-2,TRBV12-5,NA,NA,TGTGCTAGTGGTTTGCCAGGGAACACCGGGGAGCTGTTTTTT,CASGLPGNTGELFF
TRBJ1-1,TRBV5-1,NA,NA,TGCGCCAGCAGCTTAGGGAGGGCTGTCGCTGAAGCTTTCTTT,CASSLGRAVAEAFF
TRBJ2-3,TRBV5-6,NA,NA,TGTGCCAGCAGCTTGGGTCGGGCAGCAGATACGCAGTATTTT,CASSLGRAADTQYF
TRBJ2-7,TRBV4-2,many,TRBD2,TGTGCCAGCAGCCCGGGACTAGCGGGCTTTGTGGGCTACGAGCAGTACTTC,CASSPGLAGFVGYEQYF
TRBJ2-5,TRBV28,NA,NA,TGTGCCAGCAGTTTAGTCAGGGCAGGAGGAGAGACCCAGTACTTC,CASSLVRAGGETQYF
TRBJ2-6,TRBV12-3/TRBV12-4,NA,TRBD1,TGTGCCATCAGTGACAGGGCTAGCTCTGGGGCCAACGTCCTGACTTTC,CAISDRASSGANVLTF
TRBJ1-1,TRBV4-2,few,NA,TGTGCCAGCAGCCATTCCGTAGGGACTGAAGCTTTCTTT,CASSHSVGTEAFF
TRBJ2-3,TRBV7-2,few,TRBD2,TGTGCCAGCAGCTTAACCGGCGGGGGTTACACAGATACGCAGTATTTT,CASSLTGGGYTDTQYF
TRBJ2-5,TRBV5-6,many,NA,TGTGCCAGCAGCTTGGGAGGGGTAGAGACCCAGTACTTC,CASSLGGVETQYF
TRBJ2-3,TRBV5-1,few,TRBD2,TGCGCCAGCACTTCCGGGACTAATCGAGATACGCAGTATTTT,CASTSGTNRDTQYF
TRBJ1-4,TRBV6-5,NA,TRBD1,TGTGCCAGCAGTTACCACAGGGGCGGTGTTGCAACTAATGAAAAACTGTTTTTT,CASSYHRGGVATNEKLFF
TRBJ1-6,TRBV20-1,few,TRBD1,TGCAGTGCAACTACCCTACAGGGGGTAAACTCACCCCTCCACTTT,CSATTLQGVNSPLHF
TRBJ1-2,TRBV5-1,NA,TRBD1,TGCGCCAGCAGCAGAGGGACAGTTTTCAACTATGGCTACACCTTC,CASSRGTVFNYGYTF
TRBJ2-7,TRBV5-1,NA,NA,TGCGCCAGCAGCTTGTTGCCAGGGAGCTACGAGCAGTACTTC,CASSLLPGSYEQYF
TRBJ2-3,TRBV29-1,many,NA,TGCAGCGCCCCGATCGATCGTGGAGATACGCAGTATTTT,CSAPIDRGDTQYF
TRBJ2-2,TRBV14,few,TRBD1,TGTGCCAGCAGCCAAGTCGGACAGGCTACGAACACCGGGGAGCTGTTTTTT,CASSQVGQATNTGELFF
TRBJ2-2,TRBV4-3,many,NA,TGCGCCAGCAGCCAAGATCTACAGAACACCGGGGAGCTGTTTTTT,CASSQDLQNTGELFF
TRBJ2-1,TRBV24-1,NA,TRBD2,TGTGCCACCAGTGATCTGGCGGGGGGTTTTTATGAGCAGTTCTTC,CATSDLAGGFYEQFF
TRBJ2-1,TRBV12-3/TRBV12-4,many,NA,TGTGCCAGCAGTTTGGTAGCGGTGAACAATGAGCAGTTCTTC,CASSLVAVNNEQFF
TRBJ1-6,TRBV6-1,NA,NA,TGTGCCAGCAGCGACCCTGGAGCCGCCTATTCACCCCTCCACTTT,CASSDPGAAYSPLHF
TRBJ1-1,TRBV5-1,few,NA,TGCGCCAGCAGCTTGGAAGGACTTGGTCACACTGAAGCTTTCTTT,CASSLEGLGHTEAFF
TRBJ1-5,TRBV2,many,TRBD1,TGTGCCAGCAGCAGAGGACAGGGGGTAGGGCCCCAGCATTTT,CASSRGQGVGPQHF
TRBJ2-2,TRBV7-9,NA,NA,TGTGCCAGCAGCTTGGACGACAGAGGAGGCGGGGAGCTGTTTTTT,CASSLDDRGGGELFF
TRBJ1-1,TRBV5-6,NA,TRBD1,TGTGCCAGCAGCCTATCCGGGACAGGGGGCATCGGAGCTTTCTTT,CASSLSGTGGIGAFF
TRBJ2-4,TRBV6-5,NA,NA,TGTGCCAGCAGTAAGCAGGCGAAAAACATTCAGTACTTC,CASSKQAKNIQYF
TRBJ1-6,TRBV20-1,NA,TRBD1,TGCAGTGCTAGAATTCCGGGACAGGGGACTTCACCCCTCCACTTT,CSARIPGQGTSPLHF
TRBJ2-7,TRBV27,many,NA,TGTGCCAGCAGTAGGTCTGGGACACTCTTGTACGAGCAGTACTTC,CASSRSGTLLYEQYF
TRBJ2-2,TRBV3-1,many,NA,TGTGCCAGCAGCCAATCGGGAGCCGGGGAGCTGTTTTTT,CASSQSGAGELFF
TRBJ2-5,TRBV3-1,NA,NA,TGTGCCAGCAGCCTCATAAGGATGGAGACCCAGTACTTC,CASSLIRMETQYF
TRBJ1-5,TRBV6-2/TRBV6-3,NA,NA,TGTGCCAGCGGCTTGACAGGATTTTCCCGTCAGCCCCAGCATTTT,CASGLTGFSRQPQHF
TRBJ1-2,TRBV20-1,few,TRBD1,TGCAGTGCCTTGTCCTCGGACAGGGGGCATGGCTACACCTTC,CSALSSDRGHGYTF
TRBJ1-3,TRBV13,NA,TRBD1,TGTGCCAGCAGCTTGGGACAGGCCTACTCTGGAAACACCATATATTTT,CASSLGQAYSGNTIYF